The 2 T cell receptor beta chains in this list originate from one sample, sequenced in a study of human T cells and chemical hapten exposure (dated by TCRdb to the early 2020s). The method behind the library was RACE. Sequencing was carried out with a NextSeq 500. The public reads were reanalyzed by TCRdb: fastp trimming at Q25, MiXCR alignment, in-frame beta chains only. Entries are consolidated by CDR3 protein sequence, retaining the most common genes and DNA. The sample includes approximately 90,000 distinct CDR3 sequences, with 25% to 35% observed a single time. The ten largest clones represent approximately 10% of the sample. The time point tag for this specimen amounts to: patch test 3, about 24 weeks after DPC sensitization. In light of the paper, this sample's treatment or condition label describes: therapeutic diphenylcyclopropenone sensitization with weekly scalp DPC. The material was whole blood, obtained in connection with sensitization to the hapten diphenylcyclopropenone (DPC). The receptor source for this set is a man between 35 and 55 years old with alopecia areata. Some clones in this sample may be carry-over from other donors' samples.

The CDR3 DNA sequence: TGTGCCAGCAGCCTCAGACTAGCGGGAGAAGATACGCAGTATTTT. Encoded protein: CASSLRLAGEDTQYF. The rearrangement links TRBV3-1 to TRBJ2-3; the match to TRBD2 covers 12 bases. The ends lost 4 bases at V and 5 bases at J; junction bases unmatched: 4. Per germline, CDR1 LGHDT and CDR2 YNNKEL (reference sequence). This CDR3 is 15 amino acids long.

This rearrangement joins TRBV20-1 to TRBJ2-7; 15 nucleotides align to TRBD2. This CDR3 has 14 residues. V was pared by 3 bases and J by 4 bases, with 1 base of the junction left unmatched. Germline CDR1 and CDR2: DFQATT and SNEGSKA (reference sequence). CDR3 in amino acids: CSARGLAGGYEQYF. DNA for the CDR3: TGCAGTGCTAGGGGACTAGCGGGAGGTTACGAGCAGTACTTC.